Below are 14 T cell receptor beta chains sequenced from a single sample in a study of blood T cell repertoires in COVID-19. Sequencing was performed with immunoSEQ multiplex PCR; in TCRdb, only in-frame clones are kept and a portion is missing. The table records some 98,000 clones, 70% to 85% of them present only once. The material sequenced was peripheral blood. Receptors were obtained from a man in his 70s with acute or convalescent COVID-19.

A note on this clone: Possible read error: a much larger clone is one base away. At the DNA level, this CDR3 is encoded by other sequences in the same sample as well. The chain joins TRBV4-1 to TRBJ1-2; possible D gene TRBD1, 5 bases. There are 14 residues in the CDR3. Looked up from germline, CDR1 is MGHRA and CDR2 is YSYEKL. Deletions cut 5 bases from V and 5 bases from J, with 15 bases between. The CDR3 nucleotides read TGCGCCAGCAGCTCGGGGGGGACGGATTATGGCTACACCTTC. Amino acid sequence: CASSSGGTDYGYTF.

The rearrangement links TRBV4-1 to TRBJ2-2; 11 positions match TRBD2. The CDR3 is 17 amino acids. V lost 1 base to trimming and J lost 5 bases; unmatched junction nucleotides: 6. Germline values: CDR1 MGHRA, CDR2 YSYEKL. The CDR3 bases are TGCGCCAGCAGCCAAGGCTCGACTAGCGGGGCTACCGGGGAGCTGTTTTTT. This encodes CASSQGSTSGATGELFF.

This clone came up many times. This chain uses TRBV6-6 with TRBJ2-7, with 9 bases matching TRBD2. V was pared by 0 bases and J by 4 bases, with 4 bases of the junction left unmatched. The CDR3 sequence is 15 residues long. The germline CDR1 and CDR2 sequences are MNHNY and SVGAGI (reference sequence). CDR3 protein: CASSYSAGGVYEQYF. In DNA form, the CDR3 reads TGTGCCAGCAGTTACTCGGCGGGAGGGGTATACGAGCAGTACTTC.

The chain couples TRBV9 to TRBJ2-3; D is ambiguous. V lost 0 bases, J lost 2 bases, and 10 bases lay in between. Germline V CDR1 and CDR2: SGDLS, YYNGEE. The CDR3 contains 15 residues. This chain's CDR3 is CASSVGALLTDTQYF. The CDR3 region has the DNA TGTGCCAGCAGCGTAGGAGCGCTTCTCACAGATACGCAGTATTTT. The entire variable domain, with the rest obtained from reference TRBV9 and TRBJ2-3, is as follows: DSGVTQTPKHLITATGQRVTLRCSPRSGDLSVYWYQQSLDQGLQFLIQYYNGEERAKGNILERFSAQQFPDLHSELNLSSLELGDSALYFCASSVGALLTDTQYFGPGTRLTVL.

This chain uses TRBV5-1 with TRBJ2-5, with 9 bases aligning to TRBD1. V was pared by 5 bases and J by 4 bases, with 6 bases of the junction left unmatched. CDR3 size: 14 residues. Germline V gene data show CDR1 as SGHRS and CDR2 as YFSETQ. CDR3: CASSPGQGRETQYF. For the CDR3, the DNA is TGCGCCAGCAGTCCGGGACAGGGAAGAGAGACCCAGTACTTC.

This chain uses TRBV7-9 with TRBJ2-1; D is unclear. V lost 2 bases and J lost 5, with 19 bases in between. This CDR3 has 17 residues. The germline gives CDR1 SEHNR, CDR2 FQNEAQ (reference sequence). The CDR3 is CASSLQLSESLHNEQFF. The DNA of the CDR3 is TGTGCCAGCAGCTTACAACTATCCGAGAGCCTGCACAATGAGCAGTTCTTC.

The chain carries TRBV4-2 and TRBJ1-1, with D perhaps matching TRBD1 (5 bases). Germline V gene lookup returns CDR1 LGHNA and CDR2 YNFKEQ. The CDR3 sequence is 15 residues long. The V end lost 1 base, the J end lost 4 bases, and 13 bases lay between the germline ends. Here the CDR3 reads CASSQGGEWGTEAFF. The DNA for the CDR3 is TGTGCCAGCAGCCAAGGGGGGGAATGGGGCACTGAAGCTTTCTTT.

This chain connects TRBV6-5 to TRBJ1-1; 8 nucleotides align to TRBD1. Germline CDR1 is MNHEY and CDR2 is SVGAGI. This CDR3 contains 14 residues. With 7 bases clipped from V and 5 bases from J, the junction kept 9 bases outside the gene matches. CDR3 amino acids: CASNSGGGRTEAFF. The DNA for the CDR3 is TGTGCCAGCAATTCAGGGGGCGGGCGAACTGAAGCTTTCTTT.

The gene calls are TRBV6-1 and TRBJ2-5; D remains ambiguous. CDR1 and CDR2 (germline): MNHNS, SASEGT. CDR3 length: 14 residues. V gave up 2 bases and J gave up 7 bases, with 14 bases separating them. The CDR3 coding sequence is TGTGCCAGCAGTGAATTGCAGGCTTCAGGGACCCAGTACTTC. This translates into CASSELQASGTQYF.

The J gene is TRBJ2-3, the V gene TRBV15, with D possibly being TRBD2 (7 bases). The CDR3 spans 16 residues. Trimming removed 5 bases at V and 4 bases at J, with 19 bases between. The germline V gene encodes CDR1 LNHNV and CDR2 YYDKDF (reference sequence). CDR3: CATSPEGGHGSDTQYF. In DNA form, the CDR3 reads TGTGCCACCAGCCCCGAGGGGGGGCATGGTTCAGATACGCAGTATTTT.

The chain is built from TRBV7-2 and TRBJ1-1; 8 bases align to TRBD1. Germline V lookup: CDR1 SGHTA, CDR2 FQGNSA. The CDR3 totals 17 residues. Unmatched junction bases numbered 13, after V lost 5 bases and J lost 2 bases. The CDR3 nucleotides read TGTGCCAGCAGCGCGCGCCTCGGAGGACAGGGTAACACTGAAGCTTTCTTT. It translates to CASSARLGGQGNTEAFF.

This sequence joins TRBV18 and TRBJ2-7; perhaps TRBD2 as D (5 bases). Per germline, CDR1 KGHSH and CDR2 LQKENI. The CDR3 is made up of 14 amino acids. V dropped 6 bases and J dropped 5 bases, with 17 bases sitting between them. The chain's CDR3 is CASSQGRGPHEQYF. The CDR3 nucleotides are TGTGCCAGCTCCCAAGGGCGAGGGCCCCACGAGCAGTACTTC. Full variable domain (missing parts from reference TRBV18 and TRBJ2-7): NAGVMQNPRHLVRRRGQEARLRCSPMKGHSHVYWYRQLPEEGLKFMVYLQKENIIDESGMPKERFSAEFPKEGPSILRIQQVVRGDSAAYFCASSQGRGPHEQYFGPGTRLTVT.

J is TRBJ1-5 and V is TRBV19, with TRBD1 matching 12 bases. With 6 bases clipped from V and 5 bases from J, the junction kept 5 bases outside the gene matches. CDR3 length equals 15 residues. Germline V gene sequence: CDR1 LNHDA, CDR2 SQIVND (reference sequence). The CDR3 spells CASSPWDRGHQPQHF. The CDR3 region has the DNA TGTGCCAGTAGCCCGTGGGACAGGGGGCATCAGCCCCAGCATTTT.

This chain uses TRBV5-1 with TRBJ1-6; D possibly corresponds to TRBD1 (5 bases). CDR3 length: 16 amino acids. V lost 0 bases, J lost 7 bases, and 14 bases lay in between. Germline lookup yields CDR1 SGHRS and CDR2 YFSETQ. The CDR3 spells CASSLGDGTLNSPLHF. CDR3 coding DNA: TGCGCCAGCAGCTTGGGGGACGGGACTCTAAATTCACCCCTCCACTTT.